Listed below are T cell receptor beta chains from one sample, sequenced in a study of shared T cell receptors in the human thymus. Method: immunoSEQ multiplex PCR; TCRdb's copy keeps in-frame clones and lacks some. This table holds about 400,000 clones, approximately 95% found once. Sequenced material: thymocytes. All receptors derive from a human donor. CDR3s include the opening cysteine and the closing phenylalanine or tryptophan. A D gene is named only where the DNA matches it firmly.

NA,TRBV27,CASSSGPGNPLLGQPQHF
NA,TRBV10-3,CAIRGSTEGWTEAFF
TRBD2,TRBV27,CASTLGGLAGVRTGELFF
TRBD2,TRBV5-4,CASSEISSGRAYEQYF
TRBD1,TRBV28,CASSPINRDRDNEQFF
NA,TRBV18,CASSPTTGGQAGGKNEQFF
NA,TRBV29-1,CSVVAGFSYNEQFF
NA,TRBV4-1,CASSLGDTSNYGYTF
NA,TRBV27,CASSLSAIPSTMNTEAFF
NA,TRBV14,CASSTTPGSSYNEQFF
NA,TRBV5-6,CASSLTWGRYEQYF
NA,TRBV6-5,CASTRGNQPQHF
NA,TRBV28,CASSLRTGVGENTEAFF
NA,TRBV19,CASSLRPKTTWAKNIQYF
NA,TRBV30,CAWSVGTSLFRRDRETQYF
NA,TRBV28,CASSSATLYSNQPQHF
TRBD2,TRBV6-1,CASSEGLAENTGELFF
TRBD2,TRBV29-1,CSVQVAGGPDTQYF
TRBD2,TRBV5-1,CASSLETSGRGGYNEQFF
TRBD2,TRBV5-1,CASNPGTSGTYEQYF
NA,TRBV27,CARSPYGYTF
NA,TRBV10-1,CASWSGFLRGDLIQETQYF
NA,TRBV6-1,CASRTRGTEAFF
TRBD1,TRBV28,CASSSLQGARQPQHF
TRBD2,TRBV6-4,CASSDHLTSGSINEQYF
TRBD2,TRBV28,CASSLVAGGYSSYEQYF